This T cell receptor (beta chain) was found in a study of shared clonotypes between healthy human individuals. Cells designated naive CD8 were CD45RO-negative and were positively selected for CCR7, with terminally differentiated effector memory CD45RA+ cells excluded. The protocol was immunoSEQ multiplex PCR, while the TCRdb copy is restricted to in-frame clones and leaves out a portion. The top ten clones hold 1.5% to 2% of a sample with 2 million to 2.5 million clones, approximately 94% of them seen once. With 6 bases removed from V and 1 base from J, the gap between germline ends came to 13 bases. From germline, CDR1 is MNHEY and CDR2 SMNVEV (reference sequence). CDR3 length equals 15 residues. Only a few counts were recorded for this clone.

The V gene is TRBV27, the J gene TRBJ1-5, with D tentatively TRBD1 (5 bases). The sequence derives from a man between 18 and 35 years old in good health. Some clones in this sample may be carry-over from other donors' samples. Sample: naive CD8+ T cells from PBMCs. DNA of the CDR3: TGTGCCAGCAGGTCGGGGGATTCGAGCAATCAGCCCCAGCATTTT. This gives the protein CASRSGDSSNQPQHF.